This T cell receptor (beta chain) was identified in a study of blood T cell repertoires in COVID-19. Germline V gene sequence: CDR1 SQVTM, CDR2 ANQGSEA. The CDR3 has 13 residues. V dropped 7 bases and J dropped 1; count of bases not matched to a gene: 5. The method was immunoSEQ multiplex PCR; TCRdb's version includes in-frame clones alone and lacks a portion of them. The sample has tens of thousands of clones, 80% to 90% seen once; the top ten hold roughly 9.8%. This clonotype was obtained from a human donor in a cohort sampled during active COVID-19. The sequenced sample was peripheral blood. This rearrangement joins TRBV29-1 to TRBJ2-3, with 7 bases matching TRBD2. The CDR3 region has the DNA TGCAGCGGAACAGGACTAGGCACAGATACGCAGTATTTT. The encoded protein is CSGTGLGTDTQYF.